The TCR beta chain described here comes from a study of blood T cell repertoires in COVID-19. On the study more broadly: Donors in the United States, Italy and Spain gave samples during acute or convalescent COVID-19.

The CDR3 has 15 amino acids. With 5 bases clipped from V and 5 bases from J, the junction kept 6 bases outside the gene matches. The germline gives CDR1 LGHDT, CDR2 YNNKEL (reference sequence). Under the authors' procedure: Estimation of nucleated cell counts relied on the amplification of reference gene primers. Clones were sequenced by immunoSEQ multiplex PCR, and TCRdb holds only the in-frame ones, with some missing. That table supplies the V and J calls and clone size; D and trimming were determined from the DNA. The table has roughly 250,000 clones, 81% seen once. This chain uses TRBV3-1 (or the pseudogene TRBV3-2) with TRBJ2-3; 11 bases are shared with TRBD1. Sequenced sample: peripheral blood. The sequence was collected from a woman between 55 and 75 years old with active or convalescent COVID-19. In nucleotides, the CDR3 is TGTGCCAGCAGCAGGGACAGGGGGAGAGGAGATACGCAGTATTTT. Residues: CASSRDRGRGDTQYF.